This T cell receptor (beta chain) was retrieved from a study of shared clonotypes between healthy human individuals. Study outcomes and limitations: Some naive CD4 clonotypes, roughly 4.7%, turned up in common across several donors.

As to this clone: No antigen is known for it.

CD4+ cells yielded CD45RA+ naive and CD45RA-negative memory subsets. Sequencing was performed with immunoSEQ multiplex PCR; in TCRdb, only in-frame clones are kept and a portion is missing. Among hundreds of thousands of clones listed, 90% to 97% were seen once. The germline gives CDR1 SNHLY, CDR2 FYNNEI. V lost 6 bases, J lost 4 bases, and 10 bases lay in between. The CDR3 length is 13 residues. The sample comprised naive CD4+ T cells sorted from blood. Subset defined: CD45RA+ positively selected. This chain uses TRBV2 with TRBJ2-1; no definite D call. The source is a woman aged 30 to 39 in good health. The CDR3 region has the DNA TGTGCCAGCAGGGGAACCATGTACAATGAGCAGTTCTTC. Encoded protein: CASRGTMYNEQFF.